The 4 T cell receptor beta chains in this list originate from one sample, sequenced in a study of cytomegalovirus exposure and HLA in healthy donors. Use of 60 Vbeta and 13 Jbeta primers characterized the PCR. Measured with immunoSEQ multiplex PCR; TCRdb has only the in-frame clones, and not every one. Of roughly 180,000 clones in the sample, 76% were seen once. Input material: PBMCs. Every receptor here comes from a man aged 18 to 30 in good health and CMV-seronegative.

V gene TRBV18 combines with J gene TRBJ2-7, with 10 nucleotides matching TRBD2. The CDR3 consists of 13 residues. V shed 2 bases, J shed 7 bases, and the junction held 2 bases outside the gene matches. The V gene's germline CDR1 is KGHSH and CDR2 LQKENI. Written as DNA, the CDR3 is TGTGCCAGCTCACCATGGACTAGCGGTGAGCAGTACTTC. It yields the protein CASSPWTSGEQYF.

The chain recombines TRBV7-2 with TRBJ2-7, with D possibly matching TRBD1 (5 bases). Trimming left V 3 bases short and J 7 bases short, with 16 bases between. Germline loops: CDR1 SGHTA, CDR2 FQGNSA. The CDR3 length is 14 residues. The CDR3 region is CASSLAPRVGEQYF. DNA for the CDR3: TGTGCCAGCAGCTTGGCGCCCAGGGTAGGTGAGCAGTACTTC.

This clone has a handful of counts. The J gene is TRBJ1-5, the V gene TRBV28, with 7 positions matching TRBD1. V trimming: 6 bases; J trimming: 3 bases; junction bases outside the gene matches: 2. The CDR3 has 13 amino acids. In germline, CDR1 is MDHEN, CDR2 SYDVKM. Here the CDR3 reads CASRGGNNQPQHF. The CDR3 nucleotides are TGTGCCAGCAGAGGGGGCAACAATCAGCCCCAGCATTTT.

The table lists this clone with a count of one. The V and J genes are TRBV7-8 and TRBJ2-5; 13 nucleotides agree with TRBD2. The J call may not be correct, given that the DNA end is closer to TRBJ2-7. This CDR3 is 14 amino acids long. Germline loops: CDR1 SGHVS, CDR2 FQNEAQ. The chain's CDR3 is CASRWTSGSDEQYF. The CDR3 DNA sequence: TGTGCCAGCAGGTGGACTAGCGGGAGTGACGAGCAGTACTTC.